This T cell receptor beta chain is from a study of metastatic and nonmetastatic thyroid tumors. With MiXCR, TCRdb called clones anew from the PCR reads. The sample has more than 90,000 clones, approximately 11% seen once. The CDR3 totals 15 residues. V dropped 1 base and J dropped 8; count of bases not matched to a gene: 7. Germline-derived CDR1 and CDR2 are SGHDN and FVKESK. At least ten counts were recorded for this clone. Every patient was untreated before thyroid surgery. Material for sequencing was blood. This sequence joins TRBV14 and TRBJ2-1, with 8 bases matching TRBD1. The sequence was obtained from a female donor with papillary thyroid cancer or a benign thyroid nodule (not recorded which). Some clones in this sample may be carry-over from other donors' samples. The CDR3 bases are TGTGCCAGCAGCCAAGGGATTGACAGGGGTTATGAGCAGTTCTTC. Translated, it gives CASSQGIDRGYEQFF.